This T cell receptor beta chain was sequenced for a study of Ad26.COV2.S vaccination and SARS-CoV-2 variants. General study findings and limits: Vaccine recipients showed a spike-specific TCR breadth that was higher than in placebo recipients. Breadth, reportedly substantial, characterized the spike-specific CD8+ and CD4+ T cell responses after vaccination. Possible underestimation of total T cell responses by the TCR breadth and depth analyses was noted.

Sequenced by immunoSEQ multiplex PCR; TCRdb stores in-frame clones only, minus some. Altogether about 350,000 clones are present, 92% being singletons, with the ten largest covering 3% to 5%. Turning to this clone: Its antigen remains unknown.

The CDR3 sequence is 16 residues long. Germline V gene lookup returns CDR1 SGHTS and CDR2 YDEGEE. Trimming pared 4 bases from V and 5 bases from J, leaving 16 bases between. The chain carries TRBV5-8 and TRBJ1-6, with D unclear. Specimen: peripheral blood, collected after recovery from COVID-19. This sequence was found in a human donor who had recovered from COVID-19. The CDR3 region is CASSPVLGVNNSPLHF. CDR3 bases: TGTGCCAGCAGCCCCGTTCTGGGCGTTAATAATTCACCCCTCCACTTT.